This TCR beta chain comes out of a study of radiation and T cells in renal cell carcinoma. Whole-study results and caveats: From baseline, blood top tumor clonotypes peaked at 2 weeks post-radiation.

The CDR3 is made up of 12 amino acids. V shed 5 bases and J shed 1 base, with 6 bases lying between them. CDR1 and CDR2 from the germline V gene are LNHDA and SQIVND (reference sequence). The table came from immunoSEQ multiplex PCR; TCRdb's copy has only in-frame clones and leaves some out. The repertoire holds about 78,000 clones, about 88% seen once, with about 5.8% in the top ten. Specified time point: blood 4 weeks post-SBRT, at nephrectomy. Documented treatment: 15 Gy SBRT to primary tumor, nephrectomy 4 weeks later. Nephrectomy followed 15 Gy stereotactic body radiation by 4 weeks. Turning to this clone: Its antigen remains unknown.

The starting material was blood, obtained from a patient whose treatment included radiotherapy and nephrectomy. The rearrangement links TRBV19 to TRBJ2-7; D gene uncertain. The receptor was derived from a woman between 65 and 79 years old with renal cell carcinoma. This CDR3 reads CASSFGSYEQYF. The CDR3 DNA follows: TGTGCCAGTAGTTTCGGTTCCTACGAGCAGTACTTC.